These 3 T cell receptor beta chains originate from one sample sequenced in a study of cytotoxic CD8 clonotypes in ibrutinib-treated CLL. The table came from immunoSEQ multiplex PCR; TCRdb's copy has only in-frame clones and leaves some out. The sample lists 150,000 to 200,000 clones; roughly 80% were seen once. Sequences were derived from PBMCs, sampled after 12 months of ibrutinib treatment. The receptors shown here come from a human donor with chronic lymphocytic leukemia.

CDR3 loop: CASSSDRGQPQHF. The DNA for the CDR3 is TGTGCCAGCAGCTCGGACAGGGGACAGCCCCAGCATTTT. V usage is TRBV7-8 and J usage is TRBJ1-5; 9 nucleotides align to TRBD1. Trimming removed 4 bases from V and 7 bases from J; junction bases left unmatched: 2. Germline values: CDR1 SGHVS, CDR2 FQNEAQ. This CDR3 has 13 residues.

The chain joins TRBV10-3 to TRBJ2-7; 11 positions agree with TRBD1. V lost 6 bases to trimming and J lost 5 bases; unmatched junction nucleotides: 6. This CDR3 is 14 amino acids long. The germline gives CDR1 ENHRY, CDR2 SYGVKD. The CDR3 bases are TGTGCCATCAGGCCAGGACAGGGGGCCCACGAGCAGTACTTC. It specifies CAIRPGQGAHEQYF.

The chain is built from TRBV28 and TRBJ1-2; no definite D call. Germline V gene sequence: CDR1 MDHEN, CDR2 SYDVKM. V lost 6 bases to trimming and J lost 8 bases, with 10 bases between them. The length of the CDR3 is 11 residues. For the CDR3, the DNA is TGTGCCAGCAGGCTCGAGGGCGGCTACACCTTC. It encodes CASRLEGGYTF.